These 13 T cell receptor beta chains were all obtained from the same sample, sequenced in a study of T cells in localized non-small cell lung cancer. Libraries were prepared by immunoSEQ multiplex PCR; TCRdb keeps only in-frame clonotypes and omits some of them. This table has 37,000 or so clones, around nine tenths appearing once. The input for sequencing was peripheral blood, taken before any cancer treatment. Receptors originate from a woman between 35 and 70 years old with stage I lung adenocarcinoma.

The chain uses TRBV10-3 and TRBJ2-7; 10 bases map to TRBD1. The CDR3 runs 13 residues. Germline loops: CDR1 ENHRY, CDR2 SYGVKD. V lost 10 bases, J lost 3 bases, and 6 bases stayed unmatched. The CDR3 reads CATEGTGVYEQYF. CDR3 DNA: TGTGCCACCGAAGGGACAGGGGTCTACGAGCAGTACTTC.

This clone appeared once. The chain joins TRBV6-6 to TRBJ1-5; D remains unclear. Trimming cost V 5 bases and J 1 base, with 6 bases left between them. Germline assignment: CDR1 MNHNY and CDR2 SVGAGI (reference sequence). CDR3 size: 13 residues. The CDR3 coding sequence is TGTGCCAGCAGTCCCCCAAGCAATCAGCCCCAGCATTTT. Translated, it gives CASSPPSNQPQHF.

The chain recombines TRBV11-2 with TRBJ2-3, with D perhaps assigned TRBD1 or TRBD2 (5 bases each). Between the trimmed V and J ends, which lost 4 bases and 3 bases, there was a span of 23 bases. CDR1 is SGHAT, CDR2 FQNNGV, per germline. The CDR3 runs 18 residues. The CDR3 reads CASSSRGGGQLGTDTQYF. CDR3 nucleotides: TGTGCCAGCAGCTCACGTGGAGGAGGACAACTCGGGACAGATACGCAGTATTTT.

J is TRBJ1-1 and V is TRBV14, with 8 bases that match TRBD1. The ends lost 5 bases at V and 3 bases at J; junction bases unmatched: 8. CDR3 length: 15 amino acids. Germline CDR1 and CDR2: SGHDN and FVKESK. The CDR3 nucleotides are TGTGCCAGCAGCGCCAGGACAGGGATGGACACTGAAGCTTTCTTT. Translating it yields CASSARTGMDTEAFF.

This clone has just one count. V and J are TRBV28 and TRBJ2-1, with TRBD2 matching over 12 bases. This CDR3 region has 16 residues. Unmatched junction bases numbered 11, after V lost 10 bases and J lost 4 bases. Germline V gene data show CDR1 as MDHEN and CDR2 as SYDVKM. CDR3 sequence (DNA): TGTGCCACCTTTCTCGGAGGACTAGCGGGATACAATGAGCAGTTCTTC. This translates into CATFLGGLAGYNEQFF.

The chain combines TRBV6-1 with TRBJ2-1; no firm D call. Germline lookup yields CDR1 MNHNS and CDR2 SASEGT. This CDR3 has 13 residues. V lost 11 bases and J lost 6, with 17 bases in between. In nucleotides, the CDR3 is TGTGCCGGGCGCCCAACGCGTGGCAATGAGCAGTTCTTC. Protein product: CAGRPTRGNEQFF.

V is TRBV9 and J is TRBJ1-3, with D perhaps matching TRBD1 (5 bases). The CDR3 is made up of 14 amino acids. Germline V CDR1 and CDR2: SGDLS, YYNGEE. V dropped 3 bases and J dropped 1 base, with 8 bases sitting between them. The CDR3 coding sequence is TGTGCCAGCAGCGGACAGTTATCTGGAAACACCATATATTTT. It yields the protein CASSGQLSGNTIYF. The full variable domain, with the rest looked up from reference TRBV9 and TRBJ1-3, is DSGVTQTPKHLITATGQRVTLRCSPRSGDLSVYWYQQSLDQGLQFLIQYYNGEERAKGNILERFSAQQFPDLHSELNLSSLELGDSALYFCASSGQLSGNTIYFGEGSWLTVV.

The chain recombines TRBV5-4 with TRBJ2-1; TRBD2 aligns across 10 bases. The CDR3 covers 16 residues. The ends lost 4 bases at V and 6 bases at J; junction bases unmatched: 10. Germline loops: CDR1 SGHNT, CDR2 YYREEE (reference sequence). Here the CDR3 DNA reads TGTGCCAGCAGCACCCCTCCTGCTAGCGGGAGCAATGAGCAGTTCTTC. Protein: CASSTPPASGSNEQFF.

J is TRBJ2-7 and V is TRBV9; the D call may be TRBD1 or TRBD2 (5 bases each). The CDR3 runs to 15 residues. The germline gives CDR1 SGDLS, CDR2 YYNGEE. The V end was cut by 3 bases, the J end by 6 bases, with 19 bases between. Here the CDR3 DNA reads TGTGCCAGCAGCGACCGGGACGTGACCCGCGGCGAGCAGTACTTC. Translating it yields CASSDRDVTRGEQYF.

V is TRBV7-9 and J is TRBJ2-7; perhaps TRBD1 as D (5 bases). There are 16 residues in the CDR3. Trimming cost V 6 bases and J 5 bases, with 23 bases left between them. In germline, CDR1 is SEHNR, CDR2 FQNEAQ (reference sequence). This CDR3 is CASREYIGAGQNEQYF. CDR3 nucleotides: TGTGCCAGCAGAGAATACATTGGGGCAGGTCAGAACGAGCAGTACTTC. Supplemented by reference TRBV7-9 and TRBJ2-7, the full variable domain reads DTGVSQNPRHKITKRGQNVTFRCDPISEHNRLYWYRQTLGQGPEFLTYFQNEAQLEKSRLLSDRFSAERPKGSFSTLEIQRTEQGDSAMYLCASREYIGAGQNEQYFGPGTRLTVT.

The J gene is TRBJ2-7, the V gene TRBV7-8, with D perhaps assigned TRBD1 or TRBD2 (6 bases each). V lost 4 bases to trimming and J lost 6 bases, with 16 bases between them. CDR1 SGHVS and CDR2 FQNEAQ come from the germline V gene. This CDR3 is built from 14 residues. Written as DNA, the CDR3 is TGTGCCAGCAGCTCGGGGGTTGGGGGGCGCGAGCAGTACTTC. It translates to CASSSGVGGREQYF. The full variable domain, rest sourced from reference TRBV7-8 and TRBJ2-7, is GAGVSQSPRYKVAKRGQDVALRCDPISGHVSLFWYQQALGQGPEFLTYFQNEAQLDKSGLPSDRFFAERPEGSVSTLKIQRTQQEDSAVYLCASSSGVGGREQYFGPGTRLTVT.

This clone occurred once. This chain joins TRBV27 and TRBJ1-2, with unresolved D. V was trimmed by 3 bases and J by 8 bases, leaving 13 bases between them. The CDR3 is 13 amino acids. CDR1 and CDR2 (germline): MNHEY, SMNVEV (reference sequence). CDR3 amino acids: CASSLNGLGGYTF. As DNA, the CDR3 is TGTGCCAGCAGTTTGAATGGCCTTGGGGGCTACACCTTC.

This chain uses TRBV30 with TRBJ1-5; D not resolved. The germline V and J ends were trimmed by 3 bases and 4 bases, with 10 bases remaining between them. Germline CDR1 and CDR2: GTSNPN and SVGIG (reference sequence). The CDR3 covers 13 residues. The CDR3 here is CAWSPRENQPQHF. CDR3 in DNA: TGTGCCTGGAGCCCAAGGGAGAATCAGCCCCAGCATTTT.